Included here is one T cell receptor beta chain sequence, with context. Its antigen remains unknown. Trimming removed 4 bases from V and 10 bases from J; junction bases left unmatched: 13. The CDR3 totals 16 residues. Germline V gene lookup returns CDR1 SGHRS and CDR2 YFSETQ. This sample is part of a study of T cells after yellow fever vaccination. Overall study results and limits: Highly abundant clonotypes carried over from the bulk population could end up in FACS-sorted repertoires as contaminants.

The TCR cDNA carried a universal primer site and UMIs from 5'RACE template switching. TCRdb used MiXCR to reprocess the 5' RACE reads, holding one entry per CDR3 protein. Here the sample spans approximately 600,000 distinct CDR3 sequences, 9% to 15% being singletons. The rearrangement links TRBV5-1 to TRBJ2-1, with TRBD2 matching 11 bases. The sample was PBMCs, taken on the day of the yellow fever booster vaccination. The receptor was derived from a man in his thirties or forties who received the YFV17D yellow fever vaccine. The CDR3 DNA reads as TGCGCCAGCAGCCCGCCTCGGACTAGCGGGCAAGGGGAGCAGTTCTTC. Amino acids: CASSPPRTSGQGEQFF.